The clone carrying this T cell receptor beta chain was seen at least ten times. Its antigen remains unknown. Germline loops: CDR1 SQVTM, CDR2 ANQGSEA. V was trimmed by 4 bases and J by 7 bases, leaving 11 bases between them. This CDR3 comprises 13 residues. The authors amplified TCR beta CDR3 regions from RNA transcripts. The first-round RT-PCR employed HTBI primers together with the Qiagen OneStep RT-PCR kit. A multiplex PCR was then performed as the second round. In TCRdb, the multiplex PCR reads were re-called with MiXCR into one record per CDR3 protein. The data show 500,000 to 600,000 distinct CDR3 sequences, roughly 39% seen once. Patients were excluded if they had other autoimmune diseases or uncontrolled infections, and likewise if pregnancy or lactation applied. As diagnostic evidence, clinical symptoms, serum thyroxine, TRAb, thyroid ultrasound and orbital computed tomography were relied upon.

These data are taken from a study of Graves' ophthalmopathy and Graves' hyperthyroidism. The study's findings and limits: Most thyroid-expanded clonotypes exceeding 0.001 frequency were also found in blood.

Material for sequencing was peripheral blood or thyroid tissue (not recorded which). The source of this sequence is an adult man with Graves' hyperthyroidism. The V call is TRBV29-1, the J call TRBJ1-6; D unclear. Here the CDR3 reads CSVAWTGNSPLHF. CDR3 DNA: TGCAGCGTTGCGTGGACGGGGAATTCACCCCTCCACTTT.